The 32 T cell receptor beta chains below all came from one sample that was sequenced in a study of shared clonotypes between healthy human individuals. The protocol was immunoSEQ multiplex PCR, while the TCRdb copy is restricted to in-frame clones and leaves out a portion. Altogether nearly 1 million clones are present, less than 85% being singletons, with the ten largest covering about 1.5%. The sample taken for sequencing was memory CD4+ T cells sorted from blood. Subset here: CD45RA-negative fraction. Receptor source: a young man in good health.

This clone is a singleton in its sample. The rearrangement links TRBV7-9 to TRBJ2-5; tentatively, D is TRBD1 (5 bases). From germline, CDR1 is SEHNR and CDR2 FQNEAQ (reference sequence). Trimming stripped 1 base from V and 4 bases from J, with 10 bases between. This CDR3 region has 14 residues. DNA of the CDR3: TGTGCCAGCAGCTTAGGGGGCAAAGTAGAGACCCAGTACTTC. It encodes CASSLGGKVETQYF.

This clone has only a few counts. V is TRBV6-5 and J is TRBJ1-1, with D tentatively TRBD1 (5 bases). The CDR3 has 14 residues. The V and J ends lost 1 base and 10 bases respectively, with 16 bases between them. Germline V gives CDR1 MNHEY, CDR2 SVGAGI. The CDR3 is CASSYYGGGSGAFF. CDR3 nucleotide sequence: TGTGCCAGCAGTTACTACGGGGGTGGTTCGGGAGCTTTCTTT.

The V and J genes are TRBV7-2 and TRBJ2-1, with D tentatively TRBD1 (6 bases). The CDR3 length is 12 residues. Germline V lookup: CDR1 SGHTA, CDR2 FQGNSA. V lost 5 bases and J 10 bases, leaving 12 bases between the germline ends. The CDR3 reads CASSRGSREQFF. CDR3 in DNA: TGTGCCAGCAGCAGGGGGTCTAGGGAGCAGTTCTTC.

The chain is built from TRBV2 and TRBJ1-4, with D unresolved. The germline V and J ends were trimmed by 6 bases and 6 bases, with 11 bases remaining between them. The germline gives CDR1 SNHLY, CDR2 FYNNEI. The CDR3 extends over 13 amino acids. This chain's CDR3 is CASRAGAYEKLFF. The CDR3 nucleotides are TGTGCCAGCAGAGCAGGTGCTTATGAAAAACTGTTTTTT.

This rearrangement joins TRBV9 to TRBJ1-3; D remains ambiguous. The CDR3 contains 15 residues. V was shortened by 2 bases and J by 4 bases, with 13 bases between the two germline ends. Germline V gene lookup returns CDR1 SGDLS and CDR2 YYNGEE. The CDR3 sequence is CASSVRFLDGNTIYF. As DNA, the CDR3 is TGTGCCAGCAGCGTCCGGTTTCTGGACGGAAACACCATATATTTT.

The CDR3 DNA reads as TGCGCCAGCAGCTGGGCACCGAACACCGGGGAGCTGTTTTTT. Its protein is CASSWAPNTGELFF. The chain links TRBV5-1 to TRBJ2-2; D unresolved. Trimming stripped 3 bases from V and 0 bases from J, with 6 bases between. From germline, CDR1 is SGHRS and CDR2 YFSETQ. The CDR3 is 14 residues long.

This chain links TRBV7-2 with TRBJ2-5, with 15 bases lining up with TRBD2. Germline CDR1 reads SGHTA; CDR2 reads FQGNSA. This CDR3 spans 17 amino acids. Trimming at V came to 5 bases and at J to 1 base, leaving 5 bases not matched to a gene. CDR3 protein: CASSPGTSGRFQETQYF. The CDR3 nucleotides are TGTGCCAGCAGCCCCGGGACTAGCGGGAGGTTCCAAGAGACCCAGTACTTC.

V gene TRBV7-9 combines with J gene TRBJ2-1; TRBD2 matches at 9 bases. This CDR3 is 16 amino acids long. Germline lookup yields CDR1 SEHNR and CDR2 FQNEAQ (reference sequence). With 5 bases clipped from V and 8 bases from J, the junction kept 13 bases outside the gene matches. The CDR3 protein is CASSRRGAGGQDEQFF. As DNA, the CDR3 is TGTGCCAGCAGCCGTCGGGGTGCGGGGGGGCAAGATGAGCAGTTCTTC.

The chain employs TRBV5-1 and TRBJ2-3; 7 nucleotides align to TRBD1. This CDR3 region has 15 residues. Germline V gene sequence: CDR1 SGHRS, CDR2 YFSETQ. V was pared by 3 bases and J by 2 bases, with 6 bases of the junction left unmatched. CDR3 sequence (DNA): TGCGCCAGCAGCTACGGGGACAGATTCACAGATACGCAGTATTTT. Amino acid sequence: CASSYGDRFTDTQYF.

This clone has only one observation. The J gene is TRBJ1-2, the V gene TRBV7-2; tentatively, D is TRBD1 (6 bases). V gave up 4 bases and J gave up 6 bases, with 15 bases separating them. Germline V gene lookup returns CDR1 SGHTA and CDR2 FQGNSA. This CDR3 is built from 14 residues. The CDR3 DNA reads TGTGCCAGCAGCTCCTATAACAGGGAGAATGGCTACACCTTC. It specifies CASSSYNRENGYTF. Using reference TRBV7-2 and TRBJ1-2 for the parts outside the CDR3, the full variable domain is GAGVSQSPSNKVTEKGKDVELRCDPISGHTALYWYRQSLGQGLEFLIYFQGNSAPDKSGLPSDRFSAERTGGSVSTLTIQRTQQEDSAVYLCASSSYNRENGYTFGSGTRLTVV.

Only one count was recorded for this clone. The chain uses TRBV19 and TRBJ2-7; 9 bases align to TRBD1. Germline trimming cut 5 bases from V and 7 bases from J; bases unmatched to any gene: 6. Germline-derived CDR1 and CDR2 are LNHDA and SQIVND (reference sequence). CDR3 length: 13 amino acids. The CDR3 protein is CASSSQGAGEQYF. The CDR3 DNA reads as TGTGCCAGTAGTTCACAGGGGGCAGGGGAGCAGTACTTC.

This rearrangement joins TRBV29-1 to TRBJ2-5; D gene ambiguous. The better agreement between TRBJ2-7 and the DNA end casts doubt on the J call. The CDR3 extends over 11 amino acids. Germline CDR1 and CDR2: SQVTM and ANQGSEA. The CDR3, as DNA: TGCAGCGTTGTCCTCTTGGACGAGCAGTACTTC. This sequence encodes CSVVLLDEQYF.

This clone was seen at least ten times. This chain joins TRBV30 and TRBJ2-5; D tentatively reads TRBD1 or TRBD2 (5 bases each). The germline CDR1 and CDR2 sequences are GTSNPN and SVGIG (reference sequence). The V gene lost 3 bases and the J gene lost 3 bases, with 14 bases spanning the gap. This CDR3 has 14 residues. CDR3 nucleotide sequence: TGTGCCTGGAGACGGGGCTACACCAAAGAGACCCAGTACTTC. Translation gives CAWRRGYTKETQYF.

The CDR3 nucleotides read TGTGCCAGCAGACGCACAGGACAGGGGTATGAAAAACTGTTTTTT. Its protein product is CASRRTGQGYEKLFF. The J gene is TRBJ1-4, the V gene TRBV11-2; TRBD1 matches at 9 bases. The germline CDR1 and CDR2 sequences are SGHAT and FQNNGV. Trimming took 6 bases from V and 6 from J; bases not matched to a gene: 8. This CDR3 comprises 15 residues. The full variable domain, its missing parts supplied by reference TRBV11-2 and TRBJ1-4, is EAGVAQSPRYKIIEKRQSVAFWCNPISGHATLYWYQQILGQGPKLLIQFQNNGVVDDSQLPKDRFSAERLKGVDSTLKIQPAKLEDSAVYLCASRRTGQGYEKLFFGSGTQLSVL.

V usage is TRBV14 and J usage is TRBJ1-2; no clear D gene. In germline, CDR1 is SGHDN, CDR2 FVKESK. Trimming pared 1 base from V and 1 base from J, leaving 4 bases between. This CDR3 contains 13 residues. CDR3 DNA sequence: TGTGCCAGCAGCCAAGGGGTTAACTATGGCTACACCTTC. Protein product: CASSQGVNYGYTF. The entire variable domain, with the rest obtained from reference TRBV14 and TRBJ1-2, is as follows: EAGVTQFPSHSVIEKGQTVTLRCDPISGHDNLYWYRRVMGKEIKFLLHFVKESKQDESGMPNNRFLAERTGGTYSTLKVQPAELEDSGVYFCASSQGVNYGYTFGSGTRLTVV.

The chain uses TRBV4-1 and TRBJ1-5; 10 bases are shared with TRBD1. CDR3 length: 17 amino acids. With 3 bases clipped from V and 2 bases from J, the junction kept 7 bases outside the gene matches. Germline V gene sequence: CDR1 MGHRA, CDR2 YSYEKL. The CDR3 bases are TGCGCCAGCAGCCACGCCCGGGACAGGGGACGCAATCAGCCCCAGCATTTT. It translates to CASSHARDRGRNQPQHF.

In nucleotides, the CDR3 is TGTGCCAGCTCACCGGTGACAGGGGCCGACACCGGGGAGCTGTTTTTT. Residues: CASSPVTGADTGELFF. This chain links TRBV18 with TRBJ2-2, with 8 positions matching TRBD1. CDR3 length equals 16 residues. Germline CDR1 reads KGHSH; CDR2 reads LQKENI. V lost 3 bases to trimming and J lost 3 bases; unmatched junction nucleotides: 6.

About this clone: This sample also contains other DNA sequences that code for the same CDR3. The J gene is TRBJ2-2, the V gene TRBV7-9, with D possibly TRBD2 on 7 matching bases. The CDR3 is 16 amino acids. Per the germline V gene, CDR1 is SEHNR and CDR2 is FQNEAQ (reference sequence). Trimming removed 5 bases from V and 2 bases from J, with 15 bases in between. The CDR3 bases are TGTGCCAGCAGCCTGGGCGGGGGCTCTAACACCGGGGAGCTGTTTTTT. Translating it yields CASSLGGGSNTGELFF.

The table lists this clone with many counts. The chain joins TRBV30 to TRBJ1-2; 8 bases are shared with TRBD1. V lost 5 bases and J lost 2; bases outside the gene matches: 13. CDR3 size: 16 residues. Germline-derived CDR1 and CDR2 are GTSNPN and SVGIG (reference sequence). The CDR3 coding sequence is TGTGCCTGGGTGGGAGGACAGGGACAGTACAACTATGGCTACACCTTC. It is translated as CAWVGGQGQYNYGYTF. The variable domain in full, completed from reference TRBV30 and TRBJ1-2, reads SQTIHQWPATLVQPVGSPLSLECTVEGTSNPNLYWYRQAAGRGLQLLFYSVGIGQISSEVPQNLSASRPQDRQFILSSKKLLLSDSGFYLCAWVGGQGQYNYGYTFGSGTRLTVV.

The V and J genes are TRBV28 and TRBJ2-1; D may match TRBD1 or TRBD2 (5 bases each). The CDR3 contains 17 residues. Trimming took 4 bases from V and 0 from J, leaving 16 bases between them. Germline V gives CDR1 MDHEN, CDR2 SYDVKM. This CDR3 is CASSSPGGSSSYNEQFF. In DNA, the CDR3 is TGTGCCAGCAGTTCGCCTGGGGGTTCGAGCTCCTACAATGAGCAGTTCTTC.

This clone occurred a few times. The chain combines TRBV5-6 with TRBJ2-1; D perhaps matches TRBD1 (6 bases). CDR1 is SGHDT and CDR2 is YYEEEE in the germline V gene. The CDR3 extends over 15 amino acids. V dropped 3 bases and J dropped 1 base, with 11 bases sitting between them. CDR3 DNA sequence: TGTGCCAGCAGCTCCCGACAGGCATCCTACAATGAGCAGTTCTTC. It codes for CASSSRQASYNEQFF.

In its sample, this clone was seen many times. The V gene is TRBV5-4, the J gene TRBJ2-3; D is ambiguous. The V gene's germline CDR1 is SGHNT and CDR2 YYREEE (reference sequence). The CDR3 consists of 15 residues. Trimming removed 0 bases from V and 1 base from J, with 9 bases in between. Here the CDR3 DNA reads TGTGCCAGCAGCTTGGCAACAGTAGGCACAGATACGCAGTATTTT. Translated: CASSLATVGTDTQYF.

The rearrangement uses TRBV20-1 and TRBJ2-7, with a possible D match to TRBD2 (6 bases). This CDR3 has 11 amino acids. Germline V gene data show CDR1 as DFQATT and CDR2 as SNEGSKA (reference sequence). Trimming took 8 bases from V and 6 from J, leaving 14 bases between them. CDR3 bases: TGCAGTATCATCCCCGGGGGCGAGCAGTACTTC. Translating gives CSIIPGGEQYF.

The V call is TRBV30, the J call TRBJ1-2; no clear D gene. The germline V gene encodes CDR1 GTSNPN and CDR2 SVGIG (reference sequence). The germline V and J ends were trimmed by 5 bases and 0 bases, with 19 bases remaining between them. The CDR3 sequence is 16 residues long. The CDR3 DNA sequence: TGTGCCTGGGACCGGGAAGGACCCCGAGCTAACTATGGCTACACCTTC. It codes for CAWDREGPRANYGYTF. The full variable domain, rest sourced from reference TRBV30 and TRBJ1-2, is SQTIHQWPATLVQPVGSPLSLECTVEGTSNPNLYWYRQAAGRGLQLLFYSVGIGQISSEVPQNLSASRPQDRQFILSSKKLLLSDSGFYLCAWDREGPRANYGYTFGSGTRLTVV.

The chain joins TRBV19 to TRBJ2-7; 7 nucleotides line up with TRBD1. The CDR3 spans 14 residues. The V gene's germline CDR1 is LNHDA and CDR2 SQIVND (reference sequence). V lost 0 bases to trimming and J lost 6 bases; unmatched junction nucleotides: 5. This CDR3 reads CASSIDGTAAEQYF. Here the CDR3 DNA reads TGTGCCAGTAGTATAGACGGGACAGCGGCCGAGCAGTACTTC.

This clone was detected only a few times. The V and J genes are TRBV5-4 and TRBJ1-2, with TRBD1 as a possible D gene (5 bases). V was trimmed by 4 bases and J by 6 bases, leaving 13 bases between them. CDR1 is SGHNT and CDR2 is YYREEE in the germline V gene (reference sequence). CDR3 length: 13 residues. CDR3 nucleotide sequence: TGTGCCAGCAGCCGGGGGGTAGGGAATGGCTACACCTTC. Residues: CASSRGVGNGYTF.

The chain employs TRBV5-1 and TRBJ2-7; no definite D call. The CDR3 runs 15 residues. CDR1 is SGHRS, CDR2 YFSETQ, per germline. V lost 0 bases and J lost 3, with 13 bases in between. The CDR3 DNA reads TGCGCCAGCAGCTTGGATGAGACAACTCTCTACGAGCAGTACTTC. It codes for CASSLDETTLYEQYF. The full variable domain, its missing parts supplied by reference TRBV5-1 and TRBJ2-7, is KAGVTQTPRYLIKTRGQQVTLSCSPISGHRSVSWYQQTPGQGLQFLFEYFSETQRNKGNFPGRFSGRQFSNSRSEMNVSTLELGDSALYLCASSLDETTLYEQYFGPGTRLTVT.

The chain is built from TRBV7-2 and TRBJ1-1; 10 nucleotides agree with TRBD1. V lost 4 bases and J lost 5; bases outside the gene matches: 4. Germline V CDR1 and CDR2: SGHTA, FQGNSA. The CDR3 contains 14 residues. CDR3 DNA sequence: TGTGCCAGCAGCTCGGACAGGGGGTATACTGAAGCTTTCTTT. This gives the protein CASSSDRGYTEAFF. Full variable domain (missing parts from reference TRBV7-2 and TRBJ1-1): GAGVSQSPSNKVTEKGKDVELRCDPISGHTALYWYRQSLGQGLEFLIYFQGNSAPDKSGLPSDRFSAERTGGSVSTLTIQRTQQEDSAVYLCASSSDRGYTEAFFGQGTRLTVV.

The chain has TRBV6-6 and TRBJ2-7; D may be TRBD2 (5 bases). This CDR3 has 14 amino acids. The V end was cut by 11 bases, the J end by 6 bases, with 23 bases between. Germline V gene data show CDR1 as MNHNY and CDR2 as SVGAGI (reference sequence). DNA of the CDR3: TGTGCCTCCAACAGTGCCTCGGGATTCGCCGAGCAGTACTTC. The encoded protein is CASNSASGFAEQYF.

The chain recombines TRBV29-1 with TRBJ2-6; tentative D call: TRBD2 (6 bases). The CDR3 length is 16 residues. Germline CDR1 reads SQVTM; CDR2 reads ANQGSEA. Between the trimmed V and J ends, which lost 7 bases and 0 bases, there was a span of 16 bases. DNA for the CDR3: TGCAGCGCGGGGACTCCAAGTCCCTCTGGGGCCAACGTCCTGACTTTC. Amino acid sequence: CSAGTPSPSGANVLTF.

The CDR3 reads CSVVSGSSYNEQFF. In nucleotides, the CDR3 is TGCAGCGTCGTGTCAGGGAGCTCCTACAATGAGCAGTTCTTC. The gene calls are TRBV29-1 and TRBJ2-1; tentatively, D is TRBD1 or TRBD2 (5 bases each). The CDR3 is made up of 14 amino acids. Trimming cost V 6 bases and J 0 bases, with 12 bases left between them. Germline CDR1 and CDR2: SQVTM and ANQGSEA.

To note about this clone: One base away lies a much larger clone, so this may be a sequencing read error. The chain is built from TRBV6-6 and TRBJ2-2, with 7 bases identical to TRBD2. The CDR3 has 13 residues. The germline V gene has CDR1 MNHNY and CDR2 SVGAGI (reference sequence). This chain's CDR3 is CTSGTASTGELFF. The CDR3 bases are TGTACCAGCGGGACGGCGAGTACCGGGGAGCTGTTTTTT.